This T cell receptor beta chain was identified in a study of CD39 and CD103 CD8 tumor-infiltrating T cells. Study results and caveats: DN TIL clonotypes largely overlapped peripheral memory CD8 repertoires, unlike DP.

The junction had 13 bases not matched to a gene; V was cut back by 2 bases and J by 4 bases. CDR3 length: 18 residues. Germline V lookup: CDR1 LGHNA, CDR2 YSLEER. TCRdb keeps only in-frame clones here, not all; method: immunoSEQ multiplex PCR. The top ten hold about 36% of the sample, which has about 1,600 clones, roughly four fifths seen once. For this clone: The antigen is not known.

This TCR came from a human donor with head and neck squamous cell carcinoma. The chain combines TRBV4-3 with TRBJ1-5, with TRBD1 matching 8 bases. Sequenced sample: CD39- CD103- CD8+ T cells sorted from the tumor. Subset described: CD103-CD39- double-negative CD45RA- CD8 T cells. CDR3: CASSQRGEDRVDNQPQHF. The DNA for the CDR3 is TGCGCCAGCAGCCAACGGGGCGAGGACAGGGTCGATAATCAGCCCCAGCATTTT.